The sample holds one count of the clone carrying this T cell receptor (beta chain). The data were produced by immunoSEQ multiplex PCR, yet TCRdb's version contains in-frame clones alone and is incomplete. In the table there are about 120,000 clones, about 93% of which are singletons. These data are taken from a study of T cell changes during pregnancy in multiple sclerosis. The CDR3 has 15 residues. Germline values: CDR1 SNHLY, CDR2 FYNNEI. V lost 6 bases to trimming and J lost 2 bases; unmatched junction nucleotides: 4. The chain is built from TRBV2 and TRBJ2-1, with 10 bases aligning to TRBD1. The receptor comes from a female donor with multiple sclerosis, enrolled in a pregnancy study. Here the sequenced sample was peripheral blood, taken before pregnancy. CDR3 DNA: TGTGCCAGCAGACCTGACAGGGGGCCCTACAATGAGCAGTTCTTC. It encodes CASRPDRGPYNEQFF.